These 32 T cell receptor beta chains share one sample of origin, sequenced in a study of T cell responses to AZD1222 COVID-19 vaccine. Sequenced by immunoSEQ multiplex PCR; TCRdb stores in-frame clones only, minus some. The repertoire holds 50,000 or so clones, about nine tenths seen once, with roughly 5.3% in the top ten. Sequencing used peripheral blood, obtained 28 days after the second AZD1222 dose. The receptors derive from an adult who received the AZD1222 COVID-19 vaccine.

The rearrangement uses TRBV9 and TRBJ2-7; 9 bases map to TRBD1. The length of the CDR3 is 15 residues. V shed 6 bases and J 3 bases; nucleotides not matched to a gene: 10. Germline loops: CDR1 SGDLS, CDR2 YYNGEE. The CDR3 protein is CASIGTPGQGYEQYF. The CDR3 DNA reads TGTGCCAGCATCGGTACACCGGGACAGGGCTACGAGCAGTACTTC.

CDR3 amino acids: CASTAPGGYEQYF. The CDR3 DNA is TGTGCCAGCACTGCACCGGGGGGTTACGAGCAGTACTTC. J is TRBJ2-7 and V is TRBV12-3 or TRBV12-4; 7 bases map to TRBD2. The CDR3 loop spans 13 amino acids. V shed 7 bases and J 4 bases; nucleotides not matched to a gene: 7.

Notes on this clone: Relative to the germline gene, one junction end is altered; a read error may explain this. The V gene is TRBV29-1, the J gene TRBJ1-2; no definite D call. Germline-derived CDR1 and CDR2 are SQVTM and ANQGSEA. CDR3 size: 16 residues. The CDR3 DNA sequence: TGCAGCGTTGAACGCCCCTCGCGGCTTATGGCTACACTGTCTTCCTTC. This codes for CSVERPSRLMATLSSF.

V gene TRBV3-1 (or the pseudogene TRBV3-2) combines with J gene TRBJ2-3, with 9 bases that match TRBD2. The J segment lost 2 bases and the V segment lost 1 base, leaving 4 bases of the junction unmatched. Germline CDR1 reads LGHDT; CDR2 reads YNNKEL (reference sequence). The CDR3 is 16 amino acids. CDR3 loop: CASSQGTSGHTDTQYF. The CDR3 nucleotides are TGTGCCAGCAGCCAAGGCACTAGCGGGCACACAGATACGCAGTATTTT.

This clone was seen more than once but under ten times. The CDR3 nucleotides read TGTGCCAGTAGTATCAGTCCGGCGAGCACAGATACGCAGTATTTT. It specifies CASSISPASTDTQYF. J is TRBJ2-3 and V is TRBV19, with D unresolved. Germline CDR1 is LNHDA and CDR2 is SQIVND (reference sequence). CDR3 size: 15 residues. V shed 3 bases and J shed 0 bases, with 10 bases lying between them. The full variable domain, its missing parts supplied by reference TRBV19 and TRBJ2-3, is DGGITQSPKYLFRKEGQNVTLSCEQNLNHDAMYWYRQDPGQGLRLIYYSQIVNDFQKGDIAEGYSVSREKKESFPLTVTSAQKNPTAFYLCASSISPASTDTQYFGPGTRLTVL.

This chain uses TRBV5-8 with TRBJ1-2; 9 bases are a match to TRBD1. Germline V gene sequence: CDR1 SGHTS, CDR2 YDEGEE. V shed 4 bases, J shed 5 bases, and the junction held 9 bases outside the gene matches. This CDR3 is built from 15 residues. The CDR3, as DNA: TGTGCCAGCAGCGTCCACAGGGGGCGAAGTTATGGCTACACCTTC. Translation gives CASSVHRGRSYGYTF.

This chain uses TRBV3-1 (or the pseudogene TRBV3-2) with TRBJ2-1; the D is unclear. The CDR3 loop spans 16 amino acids. Trimming removed 8 bases from V and 0 bases from J, with 17 bases in between. Germline V lookup: CDR1 LGHDT, CDR2 YNNKEL (reference sequence). CDR3 residues: CASHTKSAHSYNEQFF. The CDR3, as DNA: TGTGCCAGCCACACAAAGTCTGCGCACTCCTACAATGAGCAGTTCTTC.

The V gene is TRBV29-1, the J gene TRBJ1-2; 8 positions agree with TRBD1. With 4 bases clipped from V and 7 bases from J, the junction kept 8 bases outside the gene matches. This CDR3 contains 13 residues. The germline gives CDR1 SQVTM, CDR2 ANQGSEA. Here the CDR3 reads CSVAGQGARGYTF. DNA for the CDR3: TGCAGCGTTGCCGGCCAGGGGGCGCGTGGCTACACCTTC. The entire variable domain, with the rest obtained from reference TRBV29-1 and TRBJ1-2, is as follows: SAVISQKPSRDICQRGTSLTIQCQVDSQVTMMFWYRQQPGQSLTLIATANQGSEATYESGFVIDKFPISRPNLTFSTLTVSNMSPEDSSIYLCSVAGQGARGYTFGSGTRLTVV.

The rearrangement links TRBV7-9 to TRBJ2-7; a weak D match, TRBD2 (5 bases). Trimming removed 3 bases at V and 3 bases at J, with 12 bases between. This CDR3 has 14 amino acids. Germline V CDR1 and CDR2: SEHNR, FQNEAQ (reference sequence). CDR3 loop: CASSLEESSYEQYF. In nucleotides, the CDR3 is TGTGCCAGCAGCTTGGAGGAATCCAGCTACGAGCAGTACTTC.

The gene calls are TRBV13 and TRBJ2-1; D is uncertain. This CDR3 has 14 residues. V lost 8 bases, J lost 5 bases, and 16 bases lay in between. Per germline, CDR1 PRHDT and CDR2 FYEKMQ (reference sequence). The CDR3 reads CASEWRGSDNEQFF. Written as DNA, the CDR3 is TGTGCCAGCGAATGGCGTGGTTCCGACAATGAGCAGTTCTTC.

V is TRBV5-1 and J is TRBJ2-2; D assignment may be TRBD1 or TRBD2 (6 bases each). The V and J ends lost 6 bases and 3 bases respectively, with 12 bases between them. Germline V gives CDR1 SGHRS, CDR2 YFSETQ. The CDR3 covers 14 residues. Here the CDR3 DNA reads TGCGCCAGCACCGTAGGGGGGTACACCGGGGAGCTGTTTTTT. Translation: CASTVGGYTGELFF.

This clone was found once. The V call is TRBV10-3, the J call TRBJ1-2, with D hard to call. V lost 3 bases, J lost 5 bases, and 4 bases lay in between. The CDR3 totals 11 residues. Germline V lookup: CDR1 ENHRY, CDR2 SYGVKD. The CDR3 DNA reads TGTGCCATCAGTGATGGTTATGGCTACACCTTC. Amino acid sequence: CAISDGYGYTF.

The rearrangement links TRBV5-6 to TRBJ2-5; TRBD2 matches at 12 bases. This CDR3 has 17 residues. With V trimmed by 4 bases and J by 2 bases, 9 bases remained unmatched. Germline CDR1 is SGHDT and CDR2 is YYEEEE. CDR3: CASSLGIGTSGQETQYF. The CDR3 DNA is TGTGCCAGCAGCCTGGGGATCGGGACTAGCGGGCAAGAGACCCAGTACTTC.

The chain couples TRBV5-1 to TRBJ2-7; 9 bases are a match to TRBD2. The junction had 13 bases not matched to a gene; V was cut back by 3 bases and J by 0 bases. Germline V gene sequence: CDR1 SGHRS, CDR2 YFSETQ. The CDR3 loop spans 18 amino acids. The CDR3 nucleotides read TGCGCCAGCAGCTGGGGAGGTTCTAGCGGGGCGCGCTCCTACGAGCAGTACTTC. Residues: CASSWGGSSGARSYEQYF. Using reference TRBV5-1 and TRBJ2-7 for the parts outside the CDR3, the full variable domain is KAGVTQTPRYLIKTRGQQVTLSCSPISGHRSVSWYQQTPGQGLQFLFEYFSETQRNKGNFPGRFSGRQFSNSRSEMNVSTLELGDSALYLCASSWGGSSGARSYEQYFGPGTRLTVT.

The J gene is TRBJ2-3, the V gene TRBV7-9; D gene unclear. There are 12 residues in the CDR3. Germline V CDR1 and CDR2: SEHNR, FQNEAQ (reference sequence). Trimming took off 4 bases at V and 4 bases at J, with 6 bases between the two ends. The CDR3 bases are TGTGCCAGCAGCTCGCCTTCAGATACGCAGTATTTT. Protein sequence: CASSSPSDTQYF.

The rearrangement links TRBV2 to TRBJ1-5, with a weak D call TRBD1 (5 bases). Germline CDR1 is SNHLY and CDR2 is FYNNEI. The length of the CDR3 is 16 residues. The V and J ends lost 1 base and 3 bases respectively, with 13 bases between them. For the CDR3, the DNA is TGTGCCAGCAGTGAAGGGGGGGGTTCCGTCAATCAGCCCCAGCATTTT. Its translation is CASSEGGGSVNQPQHF.

This chain joins TRBV3-1 (or the pseudogene TRBV3-2) and TRBJ2-2; D may be TRBD1 or TRBD2 (6 bases each). Germline-derived CDR1 and CDR2 are LGHDT and YNNKEL (reference sequence). CDR3 length equals 16 residues. V lost 3 bases to trimming and J lost 6 bases, with 17 bases between them. CDR3 region: CASSHAGGGVAGELFF. The CDR3 DNA sequence: TGTGCCAGCAGCCACGCCGGGGGCGGGGTAGCCGGGGAGCTGTTTTTT.

The chain recombines TRBV3-1 (or the pseudogene TRBV3-2) with TRBJ1-4, with 8 bases aligning to TRBD1. V was clipped by 4 bases and J by 0 bases; unmatched bases: 1. The CDR3 has 15 residues. Germline V gene data show CDR1 as LGHDT and CDR2 as YNNKEL (reference sequence). CDR3 in DNA: TGTGCCAGCAGCCCACAGGGGGCAACTAATGAAAAACTGTTTTTT. This translates into CASSPQGATNEKLFF.

This clone was detected only once. This chain links TRBV5-6 with TRBJ2-1; D is unclear. Germline V CDR1 and CDR2: SGHDT, YYEEEE. V lost 4 bases and J lost 3, with 14 bases in between. The CDR3 is 15 residues long. The CDR3 region is CASSGGAAHYNEQFF. CDR3 DNA sequence: TGTGCCAGCAGCGGTGGCGCGGCTCACTACAATGAGCAGTTCTTC.

The chain joins TRBV2 to TRBJ2-5, with 8 bases identical to TRBD2. V lost 3 bases to trimming and J lost 5 bases; unmatched junction nucleotides: 8. Germline V lookup: CDR1 SNHLY, CDR2 FYNNEI. The CDR3 has 15 amino acids. The CDR3 coding sequence is TGTGCCAGCAGTGATGCGGGTAGCGGGGCCGAGACCCAGTACTTC. It yields the protein CASSDAGSGAETQYF.

This rearrangement joins TRBV27 to TRBJ1-3; no clear D gene. V was shortened by 5 bases and J by 0 bases, with 14 bases between the two germline ends. CDR1 and CDR2 from the germline V gene are MNHEY and SMNVEV (reference sequence). The CDR3 has 16 residues. CDR3 loop: CASSPVLGSSGNTIYF. CDR3 sequence (DNA): TGTGCCAGCAGTCCTGTACTGGGCAGCTCTGGAAACACCATATATTTT.

The chain joins TRBV4-1 to TRBJ1-2; 7 positions match TRBD1. The V and J ends lost 1 base and 6 bases, in that order; junction bases with no gene match: 2. CDR3 length: 13 residues. The germline gives CDR1 MGHRA, CDR2 YSYEKL. DNA of the CDR3: TGCGCCAGCAGCCAAGGGCAGGGGGATGGCTACACCTTC. Amino acid sequence: CASSQGQGDGYTF.

The CDR3, as DNA: TGCGCCAGCAGCGGAACAGGGGTCGGGGAGCAGTACTTC. Translating it yields CASSGTGVGEQYF. The chain is built from TRBV5-1 and TRBJ2-7, with 7 bases matching TRBD1. With V trimmed by 4 bases and J by 7 bases, 8 bases remained unmatched. CDR1 and CDR2 from the germline V gene are SGHRS and YFSETQ. CDR3 size: 13 residues.

The sample holds a few counts of this clone. This chain connects TRBV7-3 to TRBJ1-2; the match to TRBD1 covers 11 bases. Trimming cost V 3 bases and J 8 bases; bases outside gene matches: 5. This CDR3 is built from 14 residues. Germline V gene data show CDR1 as SGHTA and CDR2 as FQGTGA. CDR3 residues: CASSFGQGAGGYTF. In DNA form, the CDR3 reads TGTGCCAGCAGCTTTGGACAGGGGGCAGGCGGCTACACCTTC.

The chain couples TRBV6-4 to TRBJ2-3; no reliable D call. This CDR3 is 17 amino acids long. Trimming stripped 2 bases from V and 0 bases from J, with 15 bases between. From germline, CDR1 is MRHNA and CDR2 SNTAGT. The CDR3 region is CASSDEAGGTSTDTQYF. CDR3 sequence (DNA): TGTGCCAGCAGTGACGAGGCAGGCGGTACTAGCACAGATACGCAGTATTTT.

CDR3 coding DNA: TGTGCCAGCAGCTTCGTACCCGGGACAGTGAACACTGAAGCTTTCTTT. Its protein product is CASSFVPGTVNTEAFF. The gene calls are TRBV7-2 and TRBJ1-1; 7 bases fit TRBD1. The CDR3 contains 16 residues. The V and J ends lost 3 bases and 0 bases, in that order; junction bases with no gene match: 7. Germline loops: CDR1 SGHTA, CDR2 FQGNSA. The full variable domain, in which reference TRBV7-2 and TRBJ1-1 provide the parts outside the CDR3, is GAGVSQSPSNKVTEKGKDVELRCDPISGHTALYWYRQSLGQGLEFLIYFQGNSAPDKSGLPSDRFSAERTGGSVSTLTIQRTQQEDSAVYLCASSFVPGTVNTEAFFGQGTRLTVV.

This rearrangement joins TRBV21-1 to TRBJ1-1. TRBV21-1 is given as a pseudogene. The CDR3 is 14 residues long. The CDR3 here is CASEPGRNDAEAFF. The CDR3 DNA reads TGTGCCAGCGAACCGGGCCGGAATGACGCTGAAGCTTTCTTT.

This chain joins TRBV2 and TRBJ2-2; the D is unclear. CDR3 length equals 11 residues. With 5 bases removed from V and 5 bases from J, the gap between germline ends came to 3 bases. Per germline, CDR1 SNHLY and CDR2 FYNNEI. The CDR3 is CASSRTGELFF. As DNA, the CDR3 is TGTGCCAGCAGTCGTACCGGGGAGCTGTTTTTT.

The V gene is TRBV6-6, the J gene TRBJ2-7, with 8 bases that match TRBD1. The CDR3 runs to 13 residues. The germline CDR1 and CDR2 sequences are MNHNY and SVGAGI (reference sequence). V lost 6 bases and J lost 4; bases outside the gene matches: 5. CDR3: CASSRDRGYEQYF. The CDR3 DNA reads TGTGCCAGCAGCCGTGACAGGGGTTACGAGCAGTACTTC.

The J gene is TRBJ2-2, the V gene TRBV29-1; the D gene is possibly TRBD2 (6 bases). V was shortened by 7 bases and J by 3 bases, with 12 bases between the two germline ends. This CDR3 is built from 13 residues. Germline V gives CDR1 SQVTM, CDR2 ANQGSEA. The CDR3 spells CSAMEGYTGELFF. The CDR3 coding sequence is TGCAGCGCTATGGAGGGATACACCGGGGAGCTGTTTTTT.

The CDR3 DNA follows: TGTGCCAGCAGCTGGGAGGGTAATGAGCAGTTCTTC. This encodes CASSWEGNEQFF. This chain joins TRBV5-4 and TRBJ2-1; 7 bases line up with TRBD2. Germline CDR1 and CDR2: SGHNT and YYREEE (reference sequence). V was pared by 3 bases and J by 7 bases, with 1 base of the junction left unmatched. The CDR3 extends over 12 amino acids.

The chain combines TRBV28 with TRBJ1-1; tentatively, D is TRBD1 (5 bases). This CDR3 has 14 residues. Trimming shortened V by 5 bases and J by 6 bases, and 16 bases separated the two germline ends. Germline V gives CDR1 MDHEN, CDR2 SYDVKM. This chain's CDR3 is CASSVGLKSAEAFF. In DNA form, the CDR3 reads TGTGCCAGCAGTGTGGGACTGAAGAGCGCTGAAGCTTTCTTT.